The source of this T cell receptor (beta chain) is a study of blood T cell repertoires in COVID-19. For the study at large: Sources were T cells, B-cell-depleted T cells, or PBMCs; the material itself was cDNA or gDNA.

Individuals aged 18 to 89 years were recruited from 24 US areas. Cohort 3 donors were reported recovered after two negative PCRs, clearance, or symptom resolution. Only in-frame clones appear in the TCRdb table, and some are missing; sequencing was by immunoSEQ multiplex PCR. The repertoire has under 200,000 clones, approximately 80% of them found once; the top ten carry more than 9.5%. This receptor was taken from a man aged 45-65 years who had recovered from COVID-19. The specimen sequenced was PBMCs or T cells enriched from blood (not recorded which).

The CDR3 loop reads CASSLDGGSYNEQFF. CDR3 in DNA: TGTGCCAGCAGCTTAGATGGCGGGAGCTACAATGAGCAGTTCTTC. The chain joins TRBV7-2 to TRBJ2-1; TRBD2 aligns across 7 bases. The trim removed 1 base at V and 3 bases at J, leaving 3 bases unmatched. The CDR3 runs to 15 residues. Germline assignment: CDR1 SGHTA and CDR2 FQGNSA. Full variable domain (rest looked up from reference TRBV7-2 and TRBJ2-1): GAGVSQSPSNKVTEKGKDVELRCDPISGHTALYWYRQSLGQGLEFLIYFQGNSAPDKSGLPSDRFSAERTGGSVSTLTIQRTQQEDSAVYLCASSLDGGSYNEQFFGPGTRLTVL.